This entry lists 20 T cell receptor beta chains sequenced from one sample in a study of read filtering for tumor transcriptome and immune sequencing. From about 400 ng of RNA, a library with molecular barcoded alpha/delta and beta/gamma adaptors was made. In TCRdb, the reads were re-called with MiXCR into one record per CDR3 protein. This table has roughly 130,000 distinct CDR3 sequences, over 10% appearing once. The sequenced sample was a population of CD138-negative cells sorted from bone marrow. The receptors come from a donor aged 40 or older with multiple myeloma.

This clonotype was found many times. The V gene is TRBV5-1, the J gene TRBJ1-1; D not certain. Trimming pared 3 bases from V and 1 base from J, leaving 10 bases between. There are 14 residues in the CDR3. Per germline, CDR1 SGHRS and CDR2 YFSETQ. CDR3 amino acids: CASSSGWGNTEAFF. Written as DNA, the CDR3 is TGCGCCAGCAGCTCCGGCTGGGGGAACACTGAAGCTTTCTTT.

In its sample, this clonotype was seen many times. This chain links TRBV13 with TRBJ2-7, with a weak D call TRBD1 (6 bases). The length of the CDR3 is 16 residues. Germline V gene sequence: CDR1 PRHDT, CDR2 FYEKMQ (reference sequence). V lost 3 bases to trimming and J lost 5 bases, with 20 bases between them. The CDR3 nucleotides read TGTGCCAGCAGCTTTAGGCCGGACAGTAAACGGGACGAGCAGTACTTC. Its translation is CASSFRPDSKRDEQYF.

This clonotype appeared a few times. V usage is TRBV19 and J usage is TRBJ2-1; D is tentatively TRBD1 or TRBD2 (5 bases each). Trimming stripped 1 base from V and 2 bases from J, with 15 bases between. CDR1 LNHDA and CDR2 SQIVND come from the germline V gene (reference sequence). The CDR3 runs 17 residues. The chain's CDR3 is CASSIVWGSGAYNEQFF. The CDR3, as DNA: TGTGCCAGTAGTATAGTTTGGGGGAGTGGCGCCTACAATGAGCAGTTCTTC.

This clonotype has a handful of counts. V usage is TRBV6-2 or TRBV6-3 and J usage is TRBJ2-2; 10 bases line up with TRBD2. V trimming: 6 bases; J trimming: 2 bases; junction bases outside the gene matches: 6. Germline CDR1 MNHEY, CDR2 SVGEGT. The CDR3 sequence is 16 residues long. CDR3 residues: CASSWGTSENTGELFF. DNA for the CDR3: TGTGCCAGCAGCTGGGGGACTAGCGAAAACACCGGGGAGCTGTTTTTT.

This clonotype was detected ten times or more. This chain uses TRBV9 with TRBJ2-1; possible D gene TRBD1, 6 bases. There are 16 residues in the CDR3. The germline V gene encodes CDR1 SGDLS and CDR2 YYNGEE. Deletions cut 0 bases from V and 4 bases from J, with 14 bases between. This CDR3 is CASSVEGDGPYNEQFF. In DNA, the CDR3 is TGTGCCAGCAGCGTAGAGGGGGACGGTCCTTACAATGAGCAGTTCTTC. The entire variable domain, with the rest obtained from reference TRBV9 and TRBJ2-1, is as follows: DSGVTQTPKHLITATGQRVTLRCSPRSGDLSVYWYQQSLDQGLQFLIQYYNGEERAKGNILERFSAQQFPDLHSELNLSSLELGDSALYFCASSVEGDGPYNEQFFGPGTRLTVL.

This clonotype was counted a few times. This chain links TRBV9 with TRBJ2-5; TRBD2 aligns across 10 bases. Trimming removed 1 base from V and 5 bases from J; junction bases left unmatched: 8. This CDR3 region has 16 residues. The germline V gene encodes CDR1 SGDLS and CDR2 YYNGEE. The CDR3 protein is CASSVQAGGPLETQYF. The CDR3 DNA follows: TGTGCCAGCAGCGTACAAGCGGGGGGGCCTTTGGAGACCCAGTACTTC.

This clonotype was picked up a small number of times. The chain uses TRBV7-9 and TRBJ2-2, with 10 bases matching TRBD1. Trimming took 4 bases from V and 7 from J; bases not matched to a gene: 24. The CDR3 consists of 21 residues. Germline CDR1 SEHNR, CDR2 FQNEAQ (reference sequence). CDR3: CASSSPSPGQGTTRPVGELFF. Here the CDR3 DNA reads TGTGCCAGCAGCTCCCCCAGCCCGGGACAGGGGACTACAAGGCCGGTCGGGGAGCTGTTTTTT.

This clonotype was seen ten or more times. The rearrangement uses TRBV7-2 and TRBJ1-1; a possible D gene is TRBD1 (5 bases). The V gene lost 6 bases and the J gene lost 11 bases, with 19 bases spanning the gap. This CDR3 is 13 amino acids long. Germline CDR1 is SGHTA and CDR2 is FQGNSA. CDR3 region: CASRREEGLGAFF. The CDR3 nucleotides read TGTGCCAGCAGGCGAGAGGAGGGGTTGGGTGCTTTCTTT.

Written as DNA, the CDR3 is TGTGCCAGCAGCTTAGCGTGGCAAGGCACAGATACGCAGTATTTT. It translates to CASSLAWQGTDTQYF. The chain has TRBV11-2 and TRBJ2-3; D ambiguous. V lost 1 base and J lost 1, with 9 bases in between. Per germline, CDR1 SGHAT and CDR2 FQNNGV. The CDR3 sequence is 15 residues long. Complete variable domain (other parts from reference TRBV11-2 and TRBJ2-3): EAGVAQSPRYKIIEKRQSVAFWCNPISGHATLYWYQQILGQGPKLLIQFQNNGVVDDSQLPKDRFSAERLKGVDSTLKIQPAKLEDSAVYLCASSLAWQGTDTQYFGPGTRLTVL.

This clonotype was observed many times. The genes are TRBV30 and TRBJ1-1; 7 nucleotides line up with TRBD1. Germline values: CDR1 GTSNPN, CDR2 SVGIG (reference sequence). This CDR3 has 12 amino acids. V shed 7 bases, J shed 5 bases, and the junction held 7 bases outside the gene matches. CDR3 amino acids: CASTGIRTEAFF. The CDR3 DNA sequence: TGTGCCTCGACAGGGATACGTACTGAAGCTTTCTTT.

This clonotype was counted many times. V gene TRBV19 combines with J gene TRBJ1-4, with D tentatively TRBD1 (5 bases). Germline CDR1 LNHDA, CDR2 SQIVND (reference sequence). V lost 2 bases and J 4 bases, leaving 11 bases between the germline ends. The CDR3 spans 15 residues. CDR3 nucleotide sequence: TGTGCCAGTAGTATAAGGACATCCGATAATGAAAAACTGTTTTTT. The encoded protein is CASSIRTSDNEKLFF.

This clonotype appeared many times. V and J are TRBV6-6 and TRBJ1-1; D remains unclear. Germline assignment: CDR1 MNHNY and CDR2 SVGAGI (reference sequence). The CDR3 has 13 residues. Trimming shortened V by 3 bases and J by 0 bases, and 5 bases separated the two germline ends. CDR3: CASSYTLNTEAFF. In DNA, the CDR3 is TGTGCCAGCAGTTATACCCTGAACACTGAAGCTTTCTTT.

This clonotype came up many times. The chain uses TRBV6-1 and TRBJ2-1; 11 bases align to TRBD1. V lost 5 bases to trimming and J lost 2 bases; unmatched junction nucleotides: 5. The CDR3 is 16 amino acids. CDR1 is MNHNS, CDR2 SASEGT, per germline. CDR3 residues: CASSLGGQGAYNEQFF. In DNA, the CDR3 is TGTGCCAGCAGTTTAGGGGGACAGGGGGCCTACAATGAGCAGTTCTTC.

Ten or more counts support this clonotype. The J gene is TRBJ1-5, the V gene TRBV20-1; the D gene is possibly TRBD1 (5 bases). This CDR3 is 13 amino acids long. Per the germline V gene, CDR1 is DFQATT and CDR2 is SNEGSKA (reference sequence). Between the trimmed V and J ends, which lost 4 bases and 3 bases, there was a span of 10 bases. The DNA for the CDR3 is TGCAGTGCTACCGGGGCGCTCAATCAGCCCCAGCATTTT. It is translated as CSATGALNQPQHF.

Only a few counts were recorded for this clonotype. The chain couples TRBV5-6 to TRBJ1-1; 8 nucleotides line up with TRBD1. Germline V gives CDR1 SGHDT, CDR2 YYEEEE. The CDR3 is 12 residues long. The trim removed 4 bases at V and 7 bases at J, leaving 3 bases unmatched. In DNA, the CDR3 is TGTGCCAGCAGCCCGGGGACAGGTGAAGCTTTCTTT. The encoded protein is CASSPGTGEAFF.

This clonotype was counted many times. The gene calls are TRBV5-1 and TRBJ1-1; 10 bases agree with TRBD1. CDR3 length: 15 amino acids. Germline V CDR1 and CDR2: SGHRS, YFSETQ. V lost 6 bases and J lost 1; bases outside the gene matches: 6. The CDR3 DNA reads as TGCGCCAGCATCCGGGACAGGGGTACGAACACTGAAGCTTTCTTT. The encoded protein is CASIRDRGTNTEAFF.

In its sample, this clonotype was seen many times. The rearrangement uses TRBV19 and TRBJ2-3, with D possibly TRBD1 on 6 matching bases. The germline V and J ends were trimmed by 6 bases and 2 bases, with 15 bases remaining between them. The CDR3 has 15 residues. CDR1 and CDR2 (germline): LNHDA, SQIVND (reference sequence). Written as DNA, the CDR3 is TGTGCCAGTAGAACGACAGGAGTAGTCACAGATACGCAGTATTTT. Protein: CASRTTGVVTDTQYF.

The J gene is TRBJ2-2, the V gene TRBV12-3 or TRBV12-4; 9 positions agree with TRBD1. With V trimmed by 7 bases and J by 3 bases, 6 bases remained unmatched. The CDR3 totals 15 residues. CDR3: CASTYRGRDTGELFF. The DNA for the CDR3 is TGTGCCAGCACCTACAGGGGGCGCGACACCGGGGAGCTGTTTTTT.

This clonotype has a count of ten or more. The rearrangement links TRBV7-2 to TRBJ2-1; possibly TRBD2 for D (6 bases). In germline, CDR1 is SGHTA, CDR2 FQGNSA. The CDR3 has 15 residues. Deletions cut 1 base from V and 4 bases from J, with 11 bases between. This CDR3 reads CASSLVGTQYNEQFF. CDR3 bases: TGTGCCAGCAGCTTAGTGGGGACTCAGTACAATGAGCAGTTCTTC.

In this sample, this clonotype turned up many times. V usage is TRBV10-3 and J usage is TRBJ1-5; weak D call: TRBD1 (6 bases). The CDR3 is 14 amino acids. In germline, CDR1 is ENHRY, CDR2 SYGVKD. Trimming removed 3 bases at V and 3 bases at J, with 9 bases between. Here the CDR3 DNA reads TGTGCCATCAGTGACGGACAGCTCAATCAGCCCCAGCATTTT. Translating gives CAISDGQLNQPQHF.